This T cell receptor beta chain was sequenced in a study of blood T cell repertoires in COVID-19. CDR3 length: 13 amino acids. The V segment lost 10 bases and the J segment 10 bases; nucleotides outside the gene matches: 6. CDR1 and CDR2 (germline): SNHLY, FYNNEI. Sequencing was performed with immunoSEQ multiplex PCR; in TCRdb, only in-frame clones are kept and a portion is missing. The sample yields over 85,000 clones, about 75% seen once. This clonotype was sampled from a woman of 80 years or more with active or convalescent COVID-19. J is TRBJ2-1 and V is TRBV2, with 14 nucleotides matching TRBD2. Input material: peripheral blood. CDR3 coding DNA: TGTGCCACCGGGACTAGCGGGAGCGTGGAGCAGTTCTTC. Its protein is CATGTSGSVEQFF.